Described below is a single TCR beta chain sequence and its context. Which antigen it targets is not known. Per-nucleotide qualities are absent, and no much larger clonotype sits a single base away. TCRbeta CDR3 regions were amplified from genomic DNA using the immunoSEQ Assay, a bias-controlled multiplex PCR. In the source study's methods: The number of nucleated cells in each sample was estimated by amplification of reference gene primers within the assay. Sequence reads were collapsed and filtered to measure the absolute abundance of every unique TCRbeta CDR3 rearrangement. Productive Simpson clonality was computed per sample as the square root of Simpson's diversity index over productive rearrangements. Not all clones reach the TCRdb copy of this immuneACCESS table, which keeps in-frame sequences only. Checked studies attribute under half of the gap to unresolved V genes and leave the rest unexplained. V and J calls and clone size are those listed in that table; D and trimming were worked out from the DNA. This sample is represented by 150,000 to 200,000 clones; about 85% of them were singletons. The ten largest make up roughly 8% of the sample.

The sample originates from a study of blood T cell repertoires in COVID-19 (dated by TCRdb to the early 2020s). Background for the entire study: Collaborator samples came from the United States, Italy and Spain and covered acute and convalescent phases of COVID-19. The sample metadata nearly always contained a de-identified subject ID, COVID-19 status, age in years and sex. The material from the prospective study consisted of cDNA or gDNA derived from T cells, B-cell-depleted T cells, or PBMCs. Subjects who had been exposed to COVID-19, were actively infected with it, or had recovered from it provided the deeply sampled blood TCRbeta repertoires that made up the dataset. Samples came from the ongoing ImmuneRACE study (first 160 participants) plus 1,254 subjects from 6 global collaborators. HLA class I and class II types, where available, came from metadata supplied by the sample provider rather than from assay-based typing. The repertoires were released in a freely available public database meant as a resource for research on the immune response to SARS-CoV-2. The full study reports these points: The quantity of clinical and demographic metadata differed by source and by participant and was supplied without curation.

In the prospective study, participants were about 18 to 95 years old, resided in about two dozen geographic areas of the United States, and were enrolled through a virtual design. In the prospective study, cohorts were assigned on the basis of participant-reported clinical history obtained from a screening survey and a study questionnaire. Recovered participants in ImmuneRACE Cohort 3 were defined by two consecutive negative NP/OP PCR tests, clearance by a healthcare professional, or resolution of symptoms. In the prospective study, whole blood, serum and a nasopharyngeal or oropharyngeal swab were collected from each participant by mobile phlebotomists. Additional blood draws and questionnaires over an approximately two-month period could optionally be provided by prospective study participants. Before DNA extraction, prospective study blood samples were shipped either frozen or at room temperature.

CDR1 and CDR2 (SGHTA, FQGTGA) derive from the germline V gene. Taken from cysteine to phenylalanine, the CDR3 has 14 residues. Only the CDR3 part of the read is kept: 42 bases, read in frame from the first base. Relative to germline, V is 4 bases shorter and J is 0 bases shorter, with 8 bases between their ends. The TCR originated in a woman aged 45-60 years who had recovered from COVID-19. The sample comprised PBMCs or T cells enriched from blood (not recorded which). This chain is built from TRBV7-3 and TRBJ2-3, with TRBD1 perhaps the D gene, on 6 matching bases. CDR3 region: CASSSQGSTDTQYF. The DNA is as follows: TGTGCCAGCAGCTCACAGGGTAGCACAGATACGCAGTATTTT.